The TCR beta chain described here comes from a study of T cell repertoires in cytomegalovirus infection. Across the study: Peptides in the study included HLA-C-restricted and HLA-B-restricted CMV epitopes.

Trimming cost V 1 base and J 7 bases, with 11 bases left between them. The CDR3 covers 14 residues. CDR1 and CDR2 (germline): MGHRA, YSYEKL. Study-level findings and limits: Carriers of CMV and the relevant HLA type were discriminated by public TCR beta frequency. HLA-C-restricted, CMV-specific TCR beta clonotypes were dominant ex vivo.

About this clonotype itself: The antigen remains unidentified.

One entry per CDR3 protein, called by TCRdb with MiXCR from the reads. The sample lists fewer than 950,000 distinct CDR3 sequences, 30% to 35% occurring once. Source: cultured CD8+ T cells from PBMCs, taken from culture after CMV antigen stimulation. The TCR comes from a human donor in good health (CMV status not recorded). Some clones in this sample may be carry-over from other donors' samples. The V and J genes are TRBV4-1 and TRBJ1-5, with unresolved D. CDR3 DNA: TGCGCCAGCAGCCAAGGACACCTGGAACAGCCCCAGCATTTT. This encodes CASSQGHLEQPQHF.